The 2 T cell receptor beta chains presented below share a single source sample, sequenced in a study of blood T cells in healthy people across ages (dated by TCRdb to about 2015). The library was built by means of 5' RACE. The sequencer listed for this sample is Illumina HiSeq 2500. The second PCR ran for roughly 6 to 11 cycles and used a J-beta primer mix along with a sample-barcoded 5' primer. TCRdb passed the public sequencing reads through fastp at Q25 and MiXCR, retaining productive beta sequences. Rows with a matching CDR3 protein are joined into one entry that keeps the most common DNA and genes. Present in this sample are more than 1,400,000 distinct CDR3 sequences, roughly 40% of which were seen just once. 7.9% of the sample belongs to the ten largest clones. Material for sequencing was blood. These receptors were taken from a young woman in good health.

The chain carries TRBV12-3 or TRBV12-4 and TRBJ2-7; 8 bases line up with TRBD1. Germline trimming cut 6 bases from V and 4 bases from J; bases unmatched to any gene: 11. CDR3 length equals 15 residues. The CDR3 protein is CASSYQGALGYEQYF. Here the CDR3 DNA reads TGTGCCAGCAGCTATCAGGGGGCATTGGGGTACGAGCAGTACTTC.

V is TRBV10-3 and J is TRBJ2-2; D unresolved. Germline values: CDR1 ENHRY, CDR2 SYGVKD. With 9 bases removed from V and 4 bases from J, the gap between germline ends came to 6 bases. The length of the CDR3 is 11 residues. The CDR3 bases are TGTGCCATAAGCTTCACCGGGGAGCTGTTTTTT. Translated, it gives CAISFTGELFF.